This section outlines one T cell receptor beta chain sequence together with its context. This specimen comes from a study of blood T cell repertoires in COVID-19. Study summary: From the United States, Italy and Spain came samples of acute and convalescent COVID-19.

Trimming shortened V by 2 bases and J by 2 bases, and 7 bases separated the two germline ends. CDR1 and CDR2 from the germline V gene are MNHEY and SMNVEV (reference sequence). There are 14 residues in the CDR3. Original handling: Amplification with reference gene primers provided the estimates of nucleated cell counts. Sequencing was performed with immunoSEQ multiplex PCR; in TCRdb, only in-frame clones are kept and a portion is missing. V and J calls and clone size are those listed in that table; D and trimming were worked out from the DNA. Among 490,000 or so clones listed, over 75% were seen once. All enrollees were roughly 18 to 89 years old and from some 24 US areas.

The V gene is TRBV27, the J gene TRBJ1-5; tentative D call: TRBD1 (5 bases). Sequencing was done on a sample of PBMCs or T cells enriched from blood (not recorded which). This receptor was taken from a woman in her forties who had recovered from COVID-19. CDR3 in amino acids: CASSLRGGNQPQHF. The CDR3 DNA follows: TGTGCCAGCAGTTTACGGGGGGGCAATCAGCCCCAGCATTTT.